The 6 T cell receptor beta chains presented below share a single source sample, sequenced in a study of blood T cell repertoires in COVID-19. The repertoire was sequenced with immunoSEQ multiplex PCR; TCRdb's copy has only in-frame clones and lacks some. The sample lists 110,000 or so clones, 88% occurring once. The sample taken for sequencing was peripheral blood. All receptors come from a woman in her 70s who had recovered from COVID-19.

V and J are TRBV28 and TRBJ2-1; 7 bases align to TRBD1. This CDR3 contains 14 residues. V lost 6 bases and J lost 5; bases outside the gene matches: 7. Germline V gene data show CDR1 as MDHEN and CDR2 as SYDVKM. The CDR3 DNA is TGTGCCAGCAGCAGACAGGGCAGCAACAATGAGCAGTTCTTC. Translated, it gives CASSRQGSNNEQFF.

This clone was found a few times. V and J are TRBV27 and TRBJ1-1; no reliable D call. CDR3 length: 12 amino acids. Germline V lookup: CDR1 MNHEY, CDR2 SMNVEV (reference sequence). V dropped 3 bases and J dropped 5 bases, with 7 bases sitting between them. This chain's CDR3 is CASSFSGTEAFF. For the CDR3, the DNA is TGTGCCAGCAGTTTCTCCGGGACTGAAGCTTTCTTT.

This clone was observed a few times. The chain recombines TRBV5-4 with TRBJ2-7; 7 nucleotides align to TRBD1. Germline-derived CDR1 and CDR2 are SGHNT and YYREEE (reference sequence). V gave up 4 bases and J gave up 2 bases; unmatched junction bases: 6. CDR3 size: 14 residues. CDR3 nucleotide sequence: TGTGCCAGCAGCCTGGACAGGTCAACCTACGAGCAGTACTTC. Its translation: CASSLDRSTYEQYF.

This clone appeared once. The chain recombines TRBV12-3 or TRBV12-4 with TRBJ2-1; D gene uncertain. The CDR3 sequence is 12 residues long. Trimming took off 4 bases at V and 7 bases at J, with 8 bases between the two ends. This chain's CDR3 is CASSSTRNEQFF. CDR3 nucleotide sequence: TGTGCCAGCAGTTCAACTCGAAATGAGCAGTTCTTC.

The genes are TRBV11-2 and TRBJ1-1; 7 positions match TRBD1. Per germline, CDR1 SGHAT and CDR2 FQNNGV. CDR3 length: 15 amino acids. After removal of 6 bases from V and 1 base from J, the junction contained 8 bases not matched to a gene. The CDR3 is CASRNPGGPNTEAFF. In nucleotides, the CDR3 is TGTGCCAGCAGAAACCCAGGGGGACCGAACACTGAAGCTTTCTTT.

The gene calls are TRBV3-1 (or the pseudogene TRBV3-2) and TRBJ2-4, with D maybe TRBD2 (6 bases). The V gene lost 1 base and the J gene lost 8 bases, with 15 bases spanning the gap. In germline, CDR1 is LGHDT, CDR2 YNNKEL (reference sequence). The CDR3 extends over 15 amino acids. The CDR3 spells CASSQGTKASDIQYF. The CDR3 bases are TGTGCCAGCAGCCAAGGGACTAAGGCTTCGGACATTCAGTACTTC.